The 15 T cell receptor beta chains in this list originate from one sample, sequenced in a study of Graves' ophthalmopathy and Graves' hyperthyroidism. Amplifying from RNA transcripts, the study obtained TCR beta CDR3 regions. An initial RT-PCR round employing HTBI primers preceded a second-round multiplex PCR. TCRdb re-called the multiplex PCR reads through MiXCR, storing one row per CDR3 protein. The sample carries 560,000 or so distinct CDR3 sequences, about 35% recorded once. The sequenced sample consisted of peripheral blood or thyroid tissue (not recorded which). The receptors originated from an adult man with Graves' hyperthyroidism.

The V call is TRBV20-1, the J call TRBJ1-6, with 7 nucleotides matching TRBD1. This CDR3 contains 12 residues. The ends lost 4 bases at V and 8 bases at J; junction bases unmatched: 2. The germline V gene encodes CDR1 DFQATT and CDR2 SNEGSKA (reference sequence). CDR3 DNA sequence: TGCAGTGCTACCGACAGGGATTCACCCCTCCACTTT. It yields the protein CSATDRDSPLHF.

The chain combines TRBV12-3 or TRBV12-4 with TRBJ1-2; TRBD1 is a possible D gene (5 bases). V gave up 1 base and J gave up 7 bases, with 10 bases separating them. The CDR3 is 13 amino acids. The DNA for the CDR3 is TGTGCCAGCAGTTTAGGACAGAGCGCTGGCTACACCTTC. Its translation: CASSLGQSAGYTF.

This clonotype has just a few counts. V and J are TRBV6-5 and TRBJ1-1; 8 bases line up with TRBD1. CDR1 and CDR2 from the germline V gene are MNHEY and SVGAGI. Trimming at V came to 5 bases and at J to 6 bases, leaving 8 bases not matched to a gene. This CDR3 has 14 residues. CDR3 region: CASSERQGRAEAFF. Written as DNA, the CDR3 is TGTGCCAGCAGTGAGAGACAGGGGAGAGCTGAAGCTTTCTTT.

V gene TRBV2 combines with J gene TRBJ1-2, with no clear D. Germline V lookup: CDR1 SNHLY, CDR2 FYNNEI. There are 10 residues in the CDR3. With 5 bases removed from V and 12 bases from J, the gap between germline ends came to 10 bases. The CDR3 nucleotides read TGTGCCAGCAGTTTAGTCGGAAACACCTTC. Translating it yields CASSLVGNTF.

This clonotype was detected many times. The chain uses TRBV24-1 and TRBJ1-1; 12 nucleotides line up with TRBD1. There are 14 residues in the CDR3. In germline, CDR1 is KGHDR, CDR2 SFDVKD. The ends lost 5 bases at V and 12 bases at J; junction bases unmatched: 9. The CDR3 protein is CATSGPGQGARPFF. CDR3 coding DNA: TGTGCCACCAGTGGTCCGGGACAGGGGGCGCGCCCTTTCTTT.

Turning to this clonotype: This may come from a read error, since a much larger clone is one base off. The CDR3 DNA sequence: TGTGCCAGCAACCAGATCGACATAGCCGGGGAGCCGTTTTTT. It translates to CASNQIDIAGEPFF. The gene calls are TRBV7-2 and TRBJ2-2, with D perhaps TRBD2 (5 bases). CDR3 length equals 14 residues. The germline V gene encodes CDR1 SGHTA and CDR2 FQGNSA.

This clonotype has a handful of counts. The chain carries TRBV12-3 or TRBV12-4 and TRBJ1-5, with 7 bases that match TRBD1. The CDR3 loop spans 15 amino acids. V lost 4 bases and J lost 0; bases outside the gene matches: 3. This chain's CDR3 is CASSSGQISNQPQHF. The CDR3 coding sequence is TGTGCCAGCAGTTCGGGACAGATTAGCAATCAGCCCCAGCATTTT.

This clonotype has ten or more counts. The chain has TRBV20-1 and TRBJ1-3, with D uncertain. This CDR3 has 13 residues. Trimming pared 0 bases from V and 3 bases from J, leaving 6 bases between. Germline V gene sequence: CDR1 DFQATT, CDR2 SNEGSKA (reference sequence). CDR3 DNA: TGCAGTGCTAGAGATACGGGTGGAAACACCATATATTTT. Residues: CSARDTGGNTIYF.

The CDR3 spells CSAREGDRQFF. The CDR3 bases are TGCAGTGCTAGAGAGGGGGACAGGCAGTTCTTC. The chain recombines TRBV20-1 with TRBJ2-5; 7 bases map to TRBD1. Near its end, the DNA agrees better with TRBJ2-1, so the J call may be wrong. The germline gives CDR1 DFQATT, CDR2 SNEGSKA (reference sequence). This CDR3 has 11 amino acids.

This clonotype was counted once. The chain couples TRBV5-1 to TRBJ2-2; 8 nucleotides align to TRBD2. Germline trimming cut 5 bases from V and 5 bases from J; bases unmatched to any gene: 5. The CDR3 is 14 residues long. Per germline, CDR1 SGHRS and CDR2 YFSETQ. Written as DNA, the CDR3 is TGCGCCAGCAGTGGTAGCGGGGATACCGGGGAGCTGTTTTTT. This encodes CASSGSGDTGELFF. Looking up the rest from reference TRBV5-1 and TRBJ2-2 gives the full variable domain: KAGVTQTPRYLIKTRGQQVTLSCSPISGHRSVSWYQQTPGQGLQFLFEYFSETQRNKGNFPGRFSGRQFSNSRSEMNVSTLELGDSALYLCASSGSGDTGELFFGEGSRLTVL.

With regard to this clonotype: One end of the junction varies from germline; a read error may be responsible. The CDR3: CAIGSRDTNQPRHF. CDR3 DNA: TGTGCCATCGGGTCCCGGGACACCAATCAGCCCCGGCATTTT. The gene calls are TRBV10-3 and TRBJ1-5, with D perhaps TRBD1 (6 bases). Germline lookup yields CDR1 ENHRY and CDR2 SYGVKD. The CDR3 covers 14 residues.

This clonotype appeared many times. CDR3 bases: TGTGCCAGCAGTCCCGGGGGTGGGACAGGGGATTCACCCCTCCACTTT. Translated, it gives CASSPGGGTGDSPLHF. The gene calls are TRBV12-3 or TRBV12-4 and TRBJ1-6; 10 nucleotides agree with TRBD1. V trimming: 5 bases; J trimming: 8 bases; junction bases outside the gene matches: 9. The CDR3 covers 16 residues.

Worth noting for this clonotype: One end of the junction fails to match germline, which may point to a read error. The rearrangement uses TRBV10-3 and TRBJ1-2; D possibly corresponds to TRBD1 (5 bases). Germline V gives CDR1 ENHRY, CDR2 SYGVKD. The CDR3 has 16 amino acids. CDR3 sequence: CAISKSGGTSVGGYTF. For the CDR3, the DNA is TGTGCCATCAGTAAGTCGGGTGGGACCTCTGTTGGAGGCTACACCTTC.

This clonotype was observed at least ten times. The V gene is TRBV12-3 or TRBV12-4, the J gene TRBJ1-1; D is unclear. V dropped 3 bases and J dropped 0 bases, with 11 bases sitting between them. The CDR3 spans 15 residues. The CDR3 sequence: CASSFQWHMNTEAFF. DNA of the CDR3: TGTGCCAGCAGTTTCCAGTGGCACATGAACACTGAAGCTTTCTTT.

The table lists this clonotype with a few counts. This sequence joins TRBV7-2 and TRBJ1-2, with D perhaps TRBD1 (5 bases). This CDR3 comprises 14 residues. The ends were cut back, 3 bases at V and 1 base at J, with 9 bases in the middle. Germline-derived CDR1 and CDR2 are SGHTA and FQGNSA. The CDR3: CASSFGGDNYGYTF. In DNA form, the CDR3 reads TGTGCCAGCAGCTTCGGGGGAGATAACTATGGCTACACCTTC.